These 2 T cell receptor beta chains were all obtained from the same sample, sequenced in a study of shared clonotypes between healthy human individuals (TCRdb year 2020). Libraries were prepared through the immunoSEQ multiplex PCR assay. TCRdb stores this immuneACCESS table with in-frame sequences only. Part of the clones is absent; in the studies checked, under half of the shortfall reflects unresolved V genes, and no reason is known for the rest. This sample holds approximately 460,000 clones; roughly three quarters were observed only once. The top ten clonotypes cover around 11% of the sample. What was sequenced was PBMCs. All receptors come from a woman aged 40 to 50 in good health. Some clones in this sample may be carry-over from other donors' samples.

The CDR3 region is CASSRDGDMNTEAFF. CDR3 DNA sequence: TGTGCCAGCTCAAGGGACGGAGACATGAACACTGAAGCTTTCTTT. The rearrangement joins TRBV18 to TRBJ1-1, with a weak D call TRBD1 (5 bases). This CDR3 contains 15 residues. CDR1 is KGHSH and CDR2 is LQKENI in the germline V gene. Trimming took 5 bases from V and 0 from J, leaving 13 bases between them.

The chain links TRBV9 to TRBJ2-2; 10 positions match TRBD2. Germline V CDR1 and CDR2: SGDLS, YYNGEE. CDR3 length: 16 residues. V lost 4 bases to trimming and J lost 1 base; unmatched junction nucleotides: 4. CDR3 residues: CASSSRTSGNTGELFF. DNA of the CDR3: TGTGCCAGCAGCTCACGGACTAGCGGGAACACCGGGGAGCTGTTTTTT.